The 6 T cell receptor beta chains below all came from one sample that was sequenced in a study of multiple sclerosis patients with progressive multifocal leukoencephalopathy. This table comes from immunoSEQ multiplex PCR, and its TCRdb copy is limited to in-frame clones, with some not included. Among under 40,000 clones, about 91% were seen once, and the ten largest hold about 1.9%. This sample's time point: before natalizumab initiation. Input material: PBMCs. The receptor set was obtained from a man aged 25-40 years with multiple sclerosis.

The chain links TRBV7-9 to TRBJ1-3; D may be TRBD1 (6 bases). Looked up from germline, CDR1 is SEHNR and CDR2 is FQNEAQ (reference sequence). The CDR3 consists of 16 residues. V gave up 1 base and J gave up 2 bases, with 12 bases separating them. The CDR3 nucleotides are TGTGCCAGCAGCTTAGAGGTCAGGGGCGCTGGAAACACCATATATTTT. Translated: CASSLEVRGAGNTIYF. Full variable domain (remainder filled in from reference TRBV7-9 and TRBJ1-3): DTGVSQNPRHKITKRGQNVTFRCDPISEHNRLYWYRQTLGQGPEFLTYFQNEAQLEKSRLLSDRFSAERPKGSFSTLEIQRTEQGDSAMYLCASSLEVRGAGNTIYFGEGSWLTVV.

The chain links TRBV7-9 to TRBJ2-3; the match to TRBD1 covers 11 bases. With 1 base clipped from V and 3 bases from J, the junction kept 3 bases outside the gene matches. The germline gives CDR1 SEHNR, CDR2 FQNEAQ (reference sequence). This CDR3 has 16 residues. The CDR3: CASSLVGTGGTDTQYF. The CDR3, as DNA: TGTGCCAGCAGCTTAGTCGGGACAGGGGGGACAGATACGCAGTATTTT.

The chain recombines TRBV4-3 with TRBJ2-2; 7 bases agree with TRBD2. The CDR3 extends over 16 amino acids. The V segment lost 8 bases and the J segment 7 bases; nucleotides outside the gene matches: 16. The germline gives CDR1 LGHNA, CDR2 YSLEER. The CDR3 nucleotides read TGCGCCAGCGCCTGGGAGCGCGGGAGTCAAGACGGGGAGCTGTTTTTT. Translation: CASAWERGSQDGELFF.

This chain connects TRBV25-1 to TRBJ2-1, with unresolved D. Germline V gene lookup returns CDR1 MGHDK and CDR2 SYGVNS. The CDR3 consists of 13 residues. V dropped 1 base and J dropped 7 bases, with 8 bases sitting between them. The CDR3 nucleotides read TGTGCCAGCAGTGAATCCCAGAGGAATGAGCAGTTCTTC. Its translation is CASSESQRNEQFF.

This clone was detected only once. CDR3 region: CAGRQDSSGNTIYF. As DNA, the CDR3 is TGTGCCGGAAGACAGGATAGCTCTGGAAACACCATATATTTT. The chain carries TRBV2 and TRBJ1-3; D possibly corresponds to TRBD1 (6 bases). Germline lookup yields CDR1 SNHLY and CDR2 FYNNEI. This CDR3 is built from 14 residues. V was pared by 11 bases and J by 0 bases, with 14 bases between.

V and J are TRBV7-2 and TRBJ2-1; D unclear. V was clipped by 2 bases and J by 4 bases, with 6 bases between them. The germline gives CDR1 SGHTA, CDR2 FQGNSA. CDR3 length equals 13 residues. In nucleotides, the CDR3 is TGTGCCAGCAGCTTACCCCAATACAATGAGCAGTTCTTC. Translating gives CASSLPQYNEQFF.